These T cell receptor beta chains were read from a single sample in a study of early T cells in non-severe SARS-CoV-2 infection. TCRdb re-called the 5' RACE reads through MiXCR, storing one row per CDR3 protein. In the table there are tens of thousands of distinct CDR3 sequences, over 9% of which are singletons. Sequenced input: whole blood. Receptors originate from an adult who was a healthcare worker with PCR-confirmed SARS-CoV-2 infection or an uninfected control (not recorded which). Each CDR3 is given with its conserved first and last residue. The order of the fields is J gene, clone size, D gene, V gene, CDR3 DNA, CDR3 protein. D genes are given only for firm matches. For some rows the clone size is stated as once, few or many, or as a class when expanded; others skip it.

TRBJ2-2 few . TRBV3-1 TGTGCCAGCAGCCAACGGACCGGGGAGCTGTTTTTT CASSQRTGELFF
TRBJ1-5 . . TRBV3-1 TGTGCCAGCAGCCAAGGGGTTGAGGCCCAGCATTTT CASSQGVEAQHF
TRBJ2-3 few . TRBV7-8 TGTGCCAGCAGCTTTAAAACTTCTCCCACAGATACGCAGTATTTT CASSFKTSPTDTQYF
TRBJ2-1 . TRBD1 TRBV5-4 TGTGCCAGCAGCTTTGGACAGGGGGAGAATGAGCAGTTCTTC CASSFGQGENEQFF
TRBJ1-2 . . TRBV29-1 TGCAGCGTTGTCCTGGGGCAGGGCTATGGCTACACCTTC CSVVLGQGYGYTF
TRBJ2-7 many TRBD2 TRBV7-8 TGTGCCAGCAGCCCGCCGGAGCGGGAGCGCTACGAGCAGTACTTC CASSPPERERYEQYF
TRBJ1-1 . TRBD1 TRBV5-1 TGCGCCAGCAGCCTACAGGGGGAAGACACTGAAGCTTTCTTT CASSLQGEDTEAFF
TRBJ1-6 many . TRBV9 TGTGCCAGCAGCGTAGGTGGGCAGGGGCGATCACCCCTCCACTTT CASSVGGQGRSPLHF
TRBJ2-1 . TRBD2 TRBV2 TGTGCCAGCAGTGCCACTAGCGGGAGGGGCGGTGAGCAGTTCTTC CASSATSGRGGEQFF
TRBJ2-3 many TRBD2 TRBV7-8 TGTGCCAGCAGCTTAGAGTTAAATAGCGGGAGGGCGAAAGATACGCAGTATTTT CASSLELNSGRAKDTQYF
TRBJ2-1 . . TRBV18 TGTGCCAGCTCACCAGCGGGTCTGGGCAATGAGCAGTTCTTC CASSPAGLGNEQFF